This TCR beta chain was sequenced in a study of OX40 agonist ivuxolimab in advanced cancers. With respect to the entire study: Ivuxolimab was a fully human IgG2 agonistic monoclonal antibody targeting the costimulatory receptor OX40 (CD134). Intravenous ivuxolimab was administered to patients every 2 weeks at six dose levels: 0.01, 0.1, 0.3, 1.5, 3 and 10 mg/kg. Of the approximately 53 patients in dose escalation, 19 had hepatocellular carcinoma, approximately 15 had melanoma, 9 had renal cell carcinoma and 9 had head and neck cancer. A male proportion of around 80% and a mean age of approximately 55 years, ranging from about 20 to 80, were recorded for the dose-escalation cohort. Patients were allowed to have had prior anti-PD-1, anti-PD-L1 or anti-CTLA-4 therapy, and approximately 40% of the dose-escalation patients had been treated with checkpoint inhibitors. Partial responses occurred in three dose-escalation patients: two with cutaneous melanoma and one with hepatocellular carcinoma. Peripheral TCRbeta sequencing aimed to test whether ivuxolimab altered TCR sequence diversity and caused clonal T-cell expansion. The paper covers the monotherapy dose-escalation part of the phase I ivuxolimab trial, which included N ≈ 57 patients. The investigation overall reported the following: Low levels of normalized T-cell clonal expansion were also seen in some nonresponding patients. In the 0.1-3.0 mg/kg groups, partial responders were among the patients with the lowest normalized peripheral clonal expansion, particularly in CD8+ T cells. On average, CD8+ T cells showed more expanded clones than CD4+ T cells after ivuxolimab. At doses of 0.1 to 3.0 mg/kg, clonal expansion of both CD4+ and CD8+ T cells in blood was seen between baseline and week 6. Antigen specificity was not determined for the clonally expanded peripheral T cells.

To sequence the TCRbeta CDR3 region, genomic DNA was isolated from the sorted cells. The immunoSEQ Assay was used for sequencing of TCRbeta CDR3 regions. TCRdb holds this immuneACCESS table with in-frame rearrangements only. Some clones are missing; in checked studies, unresolved V genes explain under half, and the rest has no known cause. The table for this sample lists tens of thousands of clones; roughly 91% of them were counted only once. About 0.33% of the sample rests with the top ten. Details on this clone: Its antigen has not been determined. No much larger clonotype is one base removed from it; base qualities were not supplied.

Patients with autoimmune disease history or receiving systemic immunosuppression were excluded from the trial. Peripheral blood for TCR sequencing was drawn from every dose cohort at baseline, at cycle 4 day 1 and at cycle 7 day 1. The samples were taken from a phase I, first-in-human, multicenter, open-label dose-escalation trial of ivuxolimab. Adults with locally advanced or metastatic head and neck squamous cell, hepatocellular, melanoma or renal cell carcinoma were enrolled in the trial. Before TCR sequencing, CD4+ and CD8+ T cells were separately sorted from peripheral blood. Trimming leaves V shorter by 5 bases and J shorter by 8 bases, with the junction holding 11 bases beyond the gene matches. From the cysteine up to the phenylalanine, the CDR3 has a length of 14 residues. Just the 42-base CDR3 DNA is kept, in frame starting at base 1. The germline V gene supplies CDR1 SGHNT and CDR2 YENEEA.

Recombination joined TRBV11-3 with TRBJ2-5; TRBD1 fits 7 bases in the junction. The receptor was isolated from an adult with an advanced solid tumor such as melanoma, head and neck, liver or kidney cancer. Source: CD4+ or CD8+ T cells sorted from blood, taken in a trial of the OX40 agonist ivuxolimab. The CDR3: CASSRLGQVETQYF. The bases read TGTGCCAGCAGCCGATTAGGACAGGTGGAAACCCAGTACTTC.